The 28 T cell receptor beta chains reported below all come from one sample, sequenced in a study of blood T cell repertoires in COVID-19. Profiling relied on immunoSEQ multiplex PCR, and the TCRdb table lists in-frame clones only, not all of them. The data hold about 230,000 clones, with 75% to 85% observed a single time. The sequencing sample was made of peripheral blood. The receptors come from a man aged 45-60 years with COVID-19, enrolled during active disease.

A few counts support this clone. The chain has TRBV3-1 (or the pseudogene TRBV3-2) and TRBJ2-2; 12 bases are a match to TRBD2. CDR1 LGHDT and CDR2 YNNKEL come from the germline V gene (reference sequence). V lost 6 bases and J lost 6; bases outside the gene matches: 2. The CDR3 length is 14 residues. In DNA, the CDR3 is TGTGCCAGCAGTCTAGCGGGGGGGCCCGGGGAGCTGTTTTTT. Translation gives CASSLAGGPGELFF.

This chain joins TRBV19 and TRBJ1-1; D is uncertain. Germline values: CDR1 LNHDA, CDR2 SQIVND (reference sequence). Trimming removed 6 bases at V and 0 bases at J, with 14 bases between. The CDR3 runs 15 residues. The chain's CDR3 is CASRPTYIMNTEAFF. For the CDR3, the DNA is TGTGCCAGTAGGCCGACATATATCATGAACACTGAAGCTTTCTTT.

This CDR3 is CASSYSNTGSTEAFF. In nucleotides, the CDR3 is TGTGCCAGCAGTTACTCGAATACAGGGAGTACTGAAGCTTTCTTT. The chain employs TRBV6-5 and TRBJ1-1; a weak D match, TRBD1 (6 bases). The CDR3 sequence is 15 residues long. Germline CDR1 is MNHEY and CDR2 is SVGAGI. With 0 bases removed from V and 5 bases from J, the gap between germline ends came to 13 bases.

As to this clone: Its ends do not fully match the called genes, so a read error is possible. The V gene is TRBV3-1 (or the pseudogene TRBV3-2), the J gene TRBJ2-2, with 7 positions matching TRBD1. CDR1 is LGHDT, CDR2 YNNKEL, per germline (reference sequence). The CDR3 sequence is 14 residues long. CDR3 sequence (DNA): TGTGCCAGCACCCAATCGACAGGGATCGGGGAGCTGTTTTTT. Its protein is CASTQSTGIGELFF.

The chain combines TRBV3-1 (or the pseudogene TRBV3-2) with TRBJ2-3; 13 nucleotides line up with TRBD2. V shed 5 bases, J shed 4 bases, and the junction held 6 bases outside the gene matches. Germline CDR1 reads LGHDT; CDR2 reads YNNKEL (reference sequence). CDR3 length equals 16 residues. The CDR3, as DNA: TGTGCCAGCAGCTACCTCACTAGCGGGGGGGCAGATACGCAGTATTTT. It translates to CASSYLTSGGADTQYF.

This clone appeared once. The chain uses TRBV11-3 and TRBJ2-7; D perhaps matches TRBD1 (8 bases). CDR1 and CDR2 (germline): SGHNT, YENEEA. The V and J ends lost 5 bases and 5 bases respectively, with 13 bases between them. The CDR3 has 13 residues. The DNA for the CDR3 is TGTGCCAGCAGCACACAGGGGGGGAACGAGCAGTACTTC. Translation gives CASSTQGGNEQYF.

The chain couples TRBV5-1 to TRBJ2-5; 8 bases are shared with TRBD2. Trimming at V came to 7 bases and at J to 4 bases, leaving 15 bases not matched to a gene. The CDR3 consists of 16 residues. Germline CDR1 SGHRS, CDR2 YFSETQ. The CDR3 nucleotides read TGCGCCAGCGTCGCCGGGGGGGCCAGTAGTAGAGAGACCCAGTACTTC. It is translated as CASVAGGASSRETQYF.

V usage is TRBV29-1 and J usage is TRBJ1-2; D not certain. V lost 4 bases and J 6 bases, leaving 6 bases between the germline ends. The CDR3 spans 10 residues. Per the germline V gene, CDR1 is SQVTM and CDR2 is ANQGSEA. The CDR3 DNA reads TGCAGCGTTGGTTATAATGGCTACACCTTC. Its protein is CSVGYNGYTF.

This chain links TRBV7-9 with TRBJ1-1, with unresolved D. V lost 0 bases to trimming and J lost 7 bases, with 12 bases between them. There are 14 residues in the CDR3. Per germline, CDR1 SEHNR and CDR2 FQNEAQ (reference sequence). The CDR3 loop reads CASSLAGRSLEAFF. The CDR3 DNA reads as TGTGCCAGCAGCTTAGCCGGCAGGTCTCTTGAAGCTTTCTTT.

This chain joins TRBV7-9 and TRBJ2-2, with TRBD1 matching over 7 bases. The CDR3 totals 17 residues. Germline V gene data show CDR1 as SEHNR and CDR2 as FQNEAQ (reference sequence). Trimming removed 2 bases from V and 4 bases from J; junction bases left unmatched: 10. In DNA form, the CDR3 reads TGTGCCAGCAGCTTATTGGCTGGGACAGAGGTCACCGGGGAGCTGTTTTTT. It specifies CASSLLAGTEVTGELFF.

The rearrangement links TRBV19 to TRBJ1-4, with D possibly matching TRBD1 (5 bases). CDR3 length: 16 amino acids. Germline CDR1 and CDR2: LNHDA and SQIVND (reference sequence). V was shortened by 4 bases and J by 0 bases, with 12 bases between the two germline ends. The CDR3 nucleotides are TGTGCCAGTAGTACCGGAGTAGGGGCAACTAATGAAAAACTGTTTTTT. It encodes CASSTGVGATNEKLFF. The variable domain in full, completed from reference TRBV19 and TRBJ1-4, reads DGGITQSPKYLFRKEGQNVTLSCEQNLNHDAMYWYRQDPGQGLRLIYYSQIVNDFQKGDIAEGYSVSREKKESFPLTVTSAQKNPTAFYLCASSTGVGATNEKLFFGSGTQLSVL.

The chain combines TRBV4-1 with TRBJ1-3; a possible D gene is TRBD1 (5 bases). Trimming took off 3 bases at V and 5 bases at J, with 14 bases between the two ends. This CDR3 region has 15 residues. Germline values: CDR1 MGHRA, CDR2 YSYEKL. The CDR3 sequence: CASSQDRGNRNTIYF. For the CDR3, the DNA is TGCGCCAGCAGCCAGGACCGGGGGAATCGAAACACCATATATTTT.

Here the CDR3 reads CASSQERYSNQPQHF. The CDR3 DNA reads TGCGCCAGCAGCCAAGAACGGTATAGCAATCAGCCCCAGCATTTT. The chain joins TRBV4-1 to TRBJ1-5, with unresolved D. Per the germline V gene, CDR1 is MGHRA and CDR2 is YSYEKL. This CDR3 is 15 amino acids long. The V gene lost 0 bases and the J gene lost 0 bases, with 6 bases spanning the gap.

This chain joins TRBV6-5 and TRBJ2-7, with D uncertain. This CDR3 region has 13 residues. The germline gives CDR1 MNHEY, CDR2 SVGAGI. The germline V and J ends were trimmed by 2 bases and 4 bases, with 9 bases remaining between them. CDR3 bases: TGTGCCAGCAGTTACACACAGAGTTACGAGCAGTACTTC. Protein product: CASSYTQSYEQYF.

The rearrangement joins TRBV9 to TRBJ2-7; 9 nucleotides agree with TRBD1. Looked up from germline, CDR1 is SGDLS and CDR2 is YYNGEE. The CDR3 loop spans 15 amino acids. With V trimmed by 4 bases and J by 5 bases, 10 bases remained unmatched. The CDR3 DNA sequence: TGTGCCAGCAGCCTCGACGGGACAGGGTGGGACGAGCAGTACTTC. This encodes CASSLDGTGWDEQYF. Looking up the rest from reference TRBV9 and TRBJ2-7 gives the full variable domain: DSGVTQTPKHLITATGQRVTLRCSPRSGDLSVYWYQQSLDQGLQFLIQYYNGEERAKGNILERFSAQQFPDLHSELNLSSLELGDSALYFCASSLDGTGWDEQYFGPGTRLTVT.

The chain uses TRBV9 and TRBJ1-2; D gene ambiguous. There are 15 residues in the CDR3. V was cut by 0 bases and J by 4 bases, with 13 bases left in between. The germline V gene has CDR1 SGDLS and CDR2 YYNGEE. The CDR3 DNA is TGTGCCAGCAGCGTAGGAGGAAGTTTAGGCTATGGCTACACCTTC. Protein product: CASSVGGSLGYGYTF.

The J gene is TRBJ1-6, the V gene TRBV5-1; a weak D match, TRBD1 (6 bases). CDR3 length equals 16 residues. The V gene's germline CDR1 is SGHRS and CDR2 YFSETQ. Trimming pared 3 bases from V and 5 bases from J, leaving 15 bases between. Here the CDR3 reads CASSSQGPRNNSPLHF. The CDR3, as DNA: TGCGCCAGCAGCTCTCAGGGGCCGCGGAATAATTCACCCCTCCACTTT.

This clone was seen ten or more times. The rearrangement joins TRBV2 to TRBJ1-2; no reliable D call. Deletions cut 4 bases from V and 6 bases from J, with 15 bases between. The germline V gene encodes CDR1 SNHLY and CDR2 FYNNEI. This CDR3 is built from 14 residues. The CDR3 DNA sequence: TGTGCCAGCAGTGCCGGCCCGGGAACAGATGGCTACACCTTC. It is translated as CASSAGPGTDGYTF.

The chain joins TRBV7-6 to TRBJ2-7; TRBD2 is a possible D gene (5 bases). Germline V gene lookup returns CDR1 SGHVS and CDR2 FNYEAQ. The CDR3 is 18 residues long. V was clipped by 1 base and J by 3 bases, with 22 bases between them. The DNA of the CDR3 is TGTGCCAGCAGCTTAGTGTCTCTCCCGGGATCACCGATCTACGAGCAGTACTTC. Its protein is CASSLVSLPGSPIYEQYF.

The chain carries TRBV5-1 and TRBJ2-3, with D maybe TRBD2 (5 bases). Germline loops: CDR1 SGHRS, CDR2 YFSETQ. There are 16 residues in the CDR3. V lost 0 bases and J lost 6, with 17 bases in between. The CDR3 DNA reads TGCGCCAGCAGCTTGGCGTTTAGAGGGCGGAGCGATACGCAGTATTTT. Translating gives CASSLAFRGRSDTQYF.

CDR3 amino acids: CASRTTGTGYNEQFF. CDR3 bases: TGTGCCAGCAGGACTACCGGGACAGGGTACAATGAGCAGTTCTTC. The chain has TRBV6-5 and TRBJ2-1, with TRBD1 identical over 9 bases. Germline loops: CDR1 MNHEY, CDR2 SVGAGI. CDR3 size: 15 residues. Trimming removed 6 bases from V and 4 bases from J; junction bases left unmatched: 7.

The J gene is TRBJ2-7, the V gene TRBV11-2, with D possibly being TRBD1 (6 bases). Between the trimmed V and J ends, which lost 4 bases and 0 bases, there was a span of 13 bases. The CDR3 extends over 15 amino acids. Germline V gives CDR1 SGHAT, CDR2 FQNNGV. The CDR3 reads CASSYGQLSSYEQYF. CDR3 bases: TGTGCCAGCAGCTACGGACAGTTAAGCTCCTACGAGCAGTACTTC.

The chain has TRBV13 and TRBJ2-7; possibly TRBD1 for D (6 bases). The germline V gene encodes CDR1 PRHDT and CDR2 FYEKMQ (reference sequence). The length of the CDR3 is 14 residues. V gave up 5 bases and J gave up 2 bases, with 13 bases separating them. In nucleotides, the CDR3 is TGTGCCAGCAGCAGACCGGGACATACCTACGAGCAGTACTTC. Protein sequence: CASSRPGHTYEQYF.

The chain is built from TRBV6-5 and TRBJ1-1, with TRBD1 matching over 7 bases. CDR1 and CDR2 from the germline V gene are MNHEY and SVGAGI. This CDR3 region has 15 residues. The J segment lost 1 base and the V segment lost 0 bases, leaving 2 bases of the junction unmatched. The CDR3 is CASSYSGQPNTEAFF. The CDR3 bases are TGTGCCAGCAGTTACTCGGGACAGCCGAACACTGAAGCTTTCTTT.

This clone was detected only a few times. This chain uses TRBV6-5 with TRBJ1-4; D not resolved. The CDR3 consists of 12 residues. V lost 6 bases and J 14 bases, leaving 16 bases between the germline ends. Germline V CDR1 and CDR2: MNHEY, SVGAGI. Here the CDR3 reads CASRPTRGRLFF. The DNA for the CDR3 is TGTGCCAGCAGACCGACAAGAGGGCGGCTGTTTTTT.

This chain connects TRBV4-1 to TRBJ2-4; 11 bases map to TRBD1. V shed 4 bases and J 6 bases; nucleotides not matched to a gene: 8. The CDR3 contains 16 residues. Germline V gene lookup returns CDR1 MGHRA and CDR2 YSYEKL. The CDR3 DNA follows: TGCGCCAGCAGCCGAGGACAGGGGGCGCTTGGAAACATTCAGTACTTC. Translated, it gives CASSRGQGALGNIQYF.

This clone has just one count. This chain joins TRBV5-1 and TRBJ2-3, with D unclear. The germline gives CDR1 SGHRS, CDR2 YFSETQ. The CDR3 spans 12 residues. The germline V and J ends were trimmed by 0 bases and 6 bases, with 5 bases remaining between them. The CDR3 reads CASSLGQDTQYF. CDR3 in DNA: TGCGCCAGCAGCTTGGGCCAGGATACGCAGTATTTT.

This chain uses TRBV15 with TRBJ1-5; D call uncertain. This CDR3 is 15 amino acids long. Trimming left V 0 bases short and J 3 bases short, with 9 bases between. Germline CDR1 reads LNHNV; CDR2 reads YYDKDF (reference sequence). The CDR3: CATSRDQRFNQPQHF. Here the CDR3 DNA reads TGTGCCACCAGCAGAGATCAGAGGTTCAATCAGCCCCAGCATTTT.